The next 32 T cell receptor beta chains were all read from a single sample in a study of tissue T cells after allogeneic stem cell transplantation (dated by TCRdb to 2021 to 2024). The library was prepared using the immunoSEQ multiplex PCR assay. The immuneACCESS repertoire file appears here via TCRdb, limited to in-frame rearrangements. These files lack a portion of the clones; in checked studies, under half of the deficit traces to unresolved V genes, and the cause of the others is not known. This sample is represented by roughly 45,000 clones; roughly 73% of them were singletons. About 0.7% of the sample is in the top ten clones. Sequencing used sorted cells pooled from one or two spleens. These receptors were obtained from a pool of C57BL/6 mice in good health.

Note on this clone: Here the gene names and germline are mouse. The sample carries other DNA sequences with the same CDR3. The CDR3 region is CASSPTGGYAEQFF. CDR3 bases read: TGTGCCAGCAGTCCGACTGGGGGCTATGCTGAGCAGTTC. The J gene is TRBJ2-1, the V gene TRBV15; TRBD2 matches at 9 bases. Sequencing ends 1 residue short of the CDR3 end; the germline J gene provides the rest. CDR3 length equals 14 residues. From germline, CDR1 is SGHND and CDR2 FRSKSL. V dropped 5 bases and J dropped 3; count of bases not matched to a gene: 2.

This clone showed up just a few times. The germline and genes are mouse ones. Read sequence stops 1 residue before the CDR3 end, and the germline J gene provides the missing end. This chain joins TRBV13-1 and TRBJ2-7; D uncertain. In germline, CDR1 is NSHNY, CDR2 SYGAGN. CDR3 length equals 11 residues. The germline V and J ends were trimmed by 0 bases and 4 bases, with 2 bases remaining between them. The CDR3 protein is CASSDGYEQYF. CDR3 DNA, as far as it was read: TGTGCCAGCAGTGATGGGTATGAACAGTAC.

About this clone: Gene labels here are mouse ones. The read finishes 1 residue shy of the CDR3 end, and the germline J gene is used to complete it. The rearrangement joins TRBV16 to TRBJ2-5, with D tentatively TRBD1 (6 bases). The germline gives CDR1 SGHSA, CDR2 FRNQAP. Between the trimmed V and J ends, which lost 2 bases and 5 bases, there was a span of 8 bases. The CDR3 has 13 amino acids. The DNA read from the CDR3 is TGTGCAAGCAGCTTAACACAGGGAGACACCCAGTAC. This translates into CASSLTQGDTQY. The CDR3 in its entirety is CASSLTQGDTQYF.

For this clone: Germline and genes here are mouse. With the read ending 1 residue before the CDR3 end, the germline J gene is used to fill in that end. V gene TRBV13-2 combines with J gene TRBJ2-1; D might be TRBD1 or TRBD2, each matching 6 bases. Germline values: CDR1 NNHNN, CDR2 SYGAGS (reference sequence). Trimming cost V 1 base and J 6 bases, with 11 bases left between them. This CDR3 is 14 amino acids long. The DNA read from the CDR3 is TGTGCCAGCGGTGATCAAGGGGGGTTTGCTGAGCAGTTC. Encoded protein: CASGDQGGFAEQF. The complete CDR3 sequence is CASGDQGGFAEQFF.

In regard to this clone: Mouse germline and gene names are used. The read comes to an end 1 residue before the CDR3 does, leaving the germline J gene to fill in the end. V usage is TRBV1 and J usage is TRBJ2-5, with D perhaps TRBD1 (6 bases). Germline V gene sequence: CDR1 NSQYPW, CDR2 LRSPGD (reference sequence). The CDR3 has 12 residues. V was pared by 4 bases and J by 5 bases, with 7 bases between. CDR3 bases read: TGCACCTGCAGTGTACAGGGAGACACCCAGTAC. Translating gives CTCSVQGDTQY. The entire CDR3 is CTCSVQGDTQYF. Based on the CDR3 plus reference TRBV1 and TRBJ2-5, the full variable domain is VTLLEQNPRWRLVPRGQAVNLRCILKNSQYPWMSWYQQDLQKQLQWLFTLRSPGDKEVKSLPGADYLATRVTDTELRLQVANMSQGRTLYCTCSVQGDTQYFGPGTRLLVL.

Notes on this clone: Germline and genes: mouse. Read data end 1 residue before the CDR3 end; the end is taken from the germline J gene. The V call is TRBV5, the J call TRBJ2-4; D is possibly TRBD2 (5 bases). Trimming pared 0 bases from V and 3 bases from J, leaving 10 bases between. The germline gives CDR1 LGHNA, CDR2 YNLKQL (reference sequence). The CDR3 totals 15 residues. The CDR3 bases that were read are TGTGCCAGCAGCCAAGATTGGGGTCGACAAAACACCTTGTAC. It encodes CASSQDWGRQNTLY. The whole CDR3 sequence reads CASSQDWGRQNTLYF.

Points on this clone: Here the gene names and germline are mouse. The read is 1 residue too short to cover the CDR3 end, so that end is filled in from the germline J gene. The V gene is TRBV13-2, the J gene TRBJ1-4; no definite D call. The CDR3 consists of 14 residues. The V and J ends lost 7 bases and 0 bases respectively, with 10 bases between them. Germline V gives CDR1 NNHNN, CDR2 SYGAGS (reference sequence). The CDR3 spells CASSTRISNERLFF. The CDR3 bases that were read are TGTGCCAGCTCAACACGTATTTCCAACGAAAGATTATTT.

For this clone: Germline and genes: mouse. The CDR3 extends 1 residue past the end of the read, so its final part is completed from the germline J gene. The chain is built from TRBV2 and TRBJ2-4; 8 nucleotides match TRBD2. The CDR3 covers 15 residues. CDR1 LGHNA and CDR2 YSYQKL come from the germline V gene. With V trimmed by 0 bases and J by 7 bases, 6 bases remained unmatched. The CDR3 region is CASSQDPGGRDTLYF. CDR3 bases read: TGTGCCAGCAGCCAAGATCCGGGGGGGCGCGACACCTTGTAC.

This clone occurred a few times. The genes and germline here are from mouse. Incomplete CDR3 DNA: TGTGCCAGCAGCCCAGAGGGTTCCTATAATTCGCCCCTCTAC. Its translation: CASSPEGSYNSPLY. The CDR3 reads in full as CASSPEGSYNSPLYF. This sequence joins TRBV2 and TRBJ1-6; D gene uncertain. The observed sequence ends 1 residue before the CDR3 terminus, with the missing tail filled in from the germline J gene. TRBJ1-6 is given ORF status, its function remaining uncertain. Germline V gives CDR1 LGHNA, CDR2 YSYQKL. Trimming left V 4 bases short and J 0 bases short, with 7 bases between. The CDR3 is 15 residues long.

This clone has just a few counts. All gene names here are mouse names. The observed sequence ends 1 residue before the CDR3 terminus, with the missing tail filled in from the germline J gene. Within the sample, other DNA sequences also encode this same CDR3. The chain joins TRBV5 to TRBJ2-7; 10 bases agree with TRBD2. V was clipped by 0 bases and J by 7 bases; unmatched bases: 3. The CDR3 extends over 14 amino acids. CDR1 is LGHNA, CDR2 YNLKQL, per germline (reference sequence). CDR3 residues: CASSQETGGGEQYF. The covered CDR3 bases are TGTGCCAGCAGCCAAGAAACTGGGGGGGGAGAACAGTAC.

Only one count was recorded for this clone. Gene names are the mouse ones. Read sequence stops 1 residue before the CDR3 end, and the germline J gene provides the missing end. V usage is TRBV3 and J usage is TRBJ2-5, with D unclear. The CDR3 is made up of 14 amino acids. Trimming took off 4 bases at V and 2 bases at J, with 10 bases between the two ends. Germline loops: CDR1 SNHLY, CDR2 FYNGKV (reference sequence). CDR3 sequence reads: CASSSTVLQDTQYF. The CDR3 DNA, read in part, is TGTGCCAGCAGCTCCACAGTTCTCCAAGACACCCAGTAC.

As concerns this clone: The gene names here belong to mouse. Read sequence stops 1 residue before the CDR3 end, and the germline J gene provides the missing end. The V call is TRBV15, the J call TRBJ1-2; TRBD1 matches 10 bases. Germline V gives CDR1 SGHND, CDR2 FRSKSL. The trim removed 3 bases at V and 2 bases at J, leaving 0 bases unmatched. This CDR3 spans 14 amino acids. This CDR3 is CASSLGQGNSDYTF. CDR3 bases read: TGTGCCAGCAGTTTGGGACAGGGGAACTCCGACTACACC.

Details on this clone: All gene names here are mouse names. The read falls 1 residue short of the CDR3 end, and the missing part is taken from the germline J gene. V and J are TRBV2 and TRBJ2-4, with TRBD1 identical over 8 bases. The CDR3 spans 15 residues. Germline CDR1 reads LGHNA; CDR2 reads YSYQKL. Trimming took 1 base from V and 6 from J; bases not matched to a gene: 6. The CDR3 loop reads CASSQGGQGWNTLYF. The sequenced CDR3 bases are TGTGCCAGCAGCCAAGGTGGACAGGGATGGAACACCTTGTAC.

Regarding this clone: Genes and germline are mouse. The CDR3 extends 1 residue past the end of the read, so its final part is completed from the germline J gene. This rearrangement joins TRBV31 to TRBJ2-1, with D uncertain. CDR3 size: 12 residues. The V gene lost 0 bases and the J gene lost 2 bases, with 2 bases spanning the gap. CDR1 and CDR2 from the germline V gene are GKSSPN and SITVG. CDR3 in amino acids: CAWSLDYAEQFF. Partial CDR3 DNA: TGTGCCTGGAGTCTAGACTATGCTGAGCAGTTC. The variable domain in full, with the rest retrieved from reference TRBV31 and TRBJ2-1, is AQTIHQWPVAEIKAVGSPLSLGCTIKGKSSPNLYWYWQATGGTLQQLFYSITVGQVESVVQLNLSASRPKDDQFILSTEKLLLSHSGFYLCAWSLDYAEQFFGPGTRLTVL.

Comment on this clone: Gene names are mouse gene names. The read ends 1 residue shy of where the CDR3 ends; the end is completed using the germline J gene. The chain links TRBV19 to TRBJ2-1, with TRBD2 matching over 10 bases. The CDR3 extends over 14 amino acids. Germline CDR1 FNHDT, CDR2 SITEND (reference sequence). The V gene end was trimmed by 4 bases and the J gene end by 4 bases; junction bases not matched to a gene: 2. The CDR3 is CASSELGGYAEQFF. Incomplete CDR3 DNA: TGTGCCAGCAGTGAACTGGGGGGGTATGCTGAGCAGTTC.

Worth noting for this clone: Mouse germline and gene names are used. Read sequence stops 1 residue before the CDR3 end, and the germline J gene provides the missing end. The chain uses TRBV12-1 and TRBJ2-5, with D possibly being TRBD1 (5 bases). Germline loops: CDR1 SGHSN, CDR2 HYEKVE. The V end was cut by 3 bases, the J end by 3 bases, with 9 bases between. The CDR3 is 13 residues long. The CDR3 protein is CASSVDIQDTQYF. CDR3 DNA, as far as it was read: TGTGCCAGCTCTGTGGACATTCAAGACACCCAGTAC. The variable domain in full, with the rest retrieved from reference TRBV12-1 and TRBJ2-5, is DSGVVQSPRHIIKEKGGRSVLTCIPISGHSNVVWYQQTLGKELKFLIQHYEKVERDKGFLPSRFSVQQFDDYHSEMNMSALELEDSAMYFCASSVDIQDTQYFGPGTRLLVL.

Remarks on this clone: Gene names follow the mouse nomenclature. The CDR3 end lies 1 residue beyond the end of the read and is filled in from the germline J gene. This chain connects TRBV13-2 to TRBJ2-7; possibly TRBD2 for D (7 bases). The V end lost 4 bases, the J end lost 0 bases, and 14 bases lay between the germline ends. The V gene's germline CDR1 is NNHNN and CDR2 SYGAGS (reference sequence). This CDR3 comprises 15 residues. The CDR3 sequence: CASGPWGPGSYEQYF. The CDR3 DNA, read in part, is TGTGCCAGCGGTCCCTGGGGGCCCGGCTCCTATGAACAGTAC.

In the case of this clone: The gene symbols are mouse symbols. The CDR3 is cut off 1 residue early in the read; its end comes from the germline J gene. The gene calls are TRBV13-3 and TRBJ2-7, with no clear D. The V and J ends lost 7 bases and 4 bases respectively, with 6 bases between them. CDR1 is NNHDY, CDR2 SYVADS, per germline. The CDR3 sequence is 10 residues long. The CDR3 protein is CASGPYEQYF. The DNA read from the CDR3 is TGTGCCAGCGGTCCTTATGAACAGTAC.

Points on this clone: Gene names are mouse gene names. The read ends 1 residue early relative to the CDR3; the germline J gene fills the gap. J is TRBJ1-6 and V is TRBV4; no reliable D call. TRBJ1-6 is marked as an open reading frame, function uncertain. The length of the CDR3 is 14 residues. V shed 5 bases and J shed 8 bases, with 13 bases lying between them. CDR1 is LGHDT and CDR2 is YNNKQL in the germline V gene (reference sequence). Incomplete CDR3 DNA: TGTGCCAGCAGCCCCTGGAACAACGATTCGCCCCTCTAC. Residues: CASSPWNNDSPLY. The CDR3, in full, reads CASSPWNNDSPLYF.

This clone was observed a few times. Mouse gene names and germline throughout. CDR3 DNA, as far as it was read: TGTGCCAGCGGCCACGACTGGGAGAGGAGCTCCTATGAACAGTAC. Protein sequence: CASGHDWERSSYEQY. The whole CDR3 is CASGHDWERSSYEQYF. This chain connects TRBV13-2 to TRBJ2-7; 7 bases fit TRBD2. The read finishes 1 residue shy of the CDR3 end, and the germline J gene is used to complete it. Germline CDR1 NNHNN, CDR2 SYGAGS (reference sequence). The CDR3 sequence is 16 residues long. The V gene end was trimmed by 5 bases and the J gene end by 0 bases; junction bases not matched to a gene: 11.

Of note for this clone: Mouse names are used for the genes. The read falls 1 residue short of the CDR3 end, and the missing part is taken from the germline J gene. V is TRBV31 and J is TRBJ1-2; D possibly corresponds to TRBD1 (6 bases). V lost 0 bases and J 4 bases, leaving 15 bases between the germline ends. The germline gives CDR1 GKSSPN, CDR2 SITVG. This CDR3 has 15 residues. The CDR3: CAWSLRGGAGSDYTF. The CDR3 DNA, read in part, is TGTGCCTGGAGTCTGAGGGGGGGTGCAGGCTCCGACTACACC.

Of note for this clone: The genes are named according to mouse. The CDR3 goes on 1 residue after the read ends, and that part is filled in from the germline J gene. J is TRBJ1-5 and V is TRBV13-1; TRBD1 is a possible D gene (6 bases). Trimming took off 1 base at V and 4 bases at J, with 12 bases between the two ends. The CDR3 has 15 residues. Germline-derived CDR1 and CDR2 are NSHNY and SYGAGN. The covered CDR3 bases are TGTGCCAGCAGTGATCCCCAGGGGAGAAACCAGGCTCCGCTT. Translated: CASSDPQGRNQAPL. The CDR3 reads in full as CASSDPQGRNQAPLF.

In its sample, this clone was seen a few times. Genes and germline come from the mouse. Read sequence stops 1 residue before the CDR3 end, and the germline J gene provides the missing end. The chain employs TRBV12-1 and TRBJ1-2; D is undetermined. The CDR3 loop spans 13 amino acids. V was cut by 0 bases and J by 0 bases, with 4 bases left in between. Germline assignment: CDR1 SGHSN and CDR2 HYEKVE. The DNA read from the CDR3 is TGTGCCAGCTCTCTCACAGCAAACTCCGACTACACC. This codes for CASSLTANSDYT. The complete CDR3 protein is CASSLTANSDYTF.

As to this clone: The gene symbols are mouse symbols. The read stops 1 residue short of the end of the CDR3; the missing end is completed from the germline J gene. The V and J genes are TRBV1 and TRBJ2-5, with TRBD2 matching 10 bases. Germline CDR1 NSQYPW, CDR2 LRSPGD (reference sequence). With V trimmed by 4 bases and J by 0 bases, 1 base remained unmatched. This CDR3 region has 15 residues. The sequenced CDR3 bases are TGCACCTGCAGTGGGACTGGGGGAAACCAAGACACCCAGTAC. It translates to CTCSGTGGNQDTQY. The CDR3, in full, reads CTCSGTGGNQDTQYF.

As concerns this clone: Genes here carry mouse names. The CDR3 end falls 1 residue outside the read, so it is completed with the germline J gene. V is TRBV13-1 and J is TRBJ2-4; the D gene is possibly TRBD1 (7 bases). Germline values: CDR1 NSHNY, CDR2 SYGAGN. CDR3 length: 15 residues. V was trimmed by 0 bases and J by 6 bases, leaving 14 bases between them. The CDR3 sequence: CASSDGGGRGNTLYF. The covered CDR3 bases are TGTGCCAGCAGTGATGGAGGGGGCAGAGGGAACACCTTGTAC.

As concerns this clone: Mouse gene names apply. The read stops 1 residue short of the end of the CDR3; the missing end is completed from the germline J gene. The rearrangement links TRBV12-1 to TRBJ1-5; TRBD1 aligns across 7 bases. V trimming: 2 bases; J trimming: 4 bases; junction bases outside the gene matches: 1. The CDR3 extends over 13 amino acids. Germline lookup yields CDR1 SGHSN and CDR2 HYEKVE. CDR3 loop: CASSPGQNQAPLF. Incomplete CDR3 DNA: TGTGCCAGCTCTCCGGGACAGAACCAGGCTCCGCTT.

This clone was counted only a few times. Germline and genes here are mouse. Read data end 1 residue before the CDR3 end; the end is taken from the germline J gene. The genes are TRBV24 and TRBJ2-7, with TRBD2 identical over 7 bases. Germline V gene sequence: CDR1 KGHTA, CDR2 FRNEEI. The CDR3 is 14 residues long. The V segment lost 2 bases and the J segment 0 bases; nucleotides outside the gene matches: 1. The sequenced part of the CDR3 DNA is TGTGCCAGCAGTCTGCTGGGGGTCTCCTATGAACAGTAC. Its translation: CASSLLGVSYEQY. The entire CDR3 reads CASSLLGVSYEQYF.

Concerning this clone itself: Gene names and germline refer to mouse. Sequencing ends 1 residue short of the CDR3 end; the germline J gene provides the rest. The J gene is TRBJ2-4, the V gene TRBV29; D remains unclear. This CDR3 contains 14 residues. The V end was cut by 3 bases, the J end by 0 bases, with 7 bases between. Germline V gene sequence: CDR1 MSHET, CDR2 SYDVDS. The CDR3 sequence: CASSLDGSQNTLYF. CDR3 DNA (partial): TGTGCTAGCAGTTTGGACGGTAGTCAAAACACCTTGTAC.

About this clone itself: Any gene name here is a mouse gene name. The CDR3 extends 1 residue past the end of the read, so its final part is completed from the germline J gene. The rearrangement joins TRBV13-1 to TRBJ2-7, with a weak D call TRBD2 (6 bases). The CDR3 spans 14 residues. Germline V gives CDR1 NSHNY, CDR2 SYGAGN. V was pared by 0 bases and J by 3 bases, with 10 bases between. CDR3 residues: CASSDGWGIYEQYF. CDR3 DNA (partial): TGTGCCAGCAGTGATGGGTGGGGGATCTATGAACAGTAC.

Concerning this clone itself: These gene names are mouse names. The read stops 1 residue short of the end of the CDR3; the missing end is completed from the germline J gene. The chain joins TRBV13-2 to TRBJ2-2; D is uncertain. Germline V gene data show CDR1 as NNHNN and CDR2 as SYGAGS (reference sequence). Trimming shortened V by 5 bases and J by 0 bases, and 8 bases separated the two germline ends. The length of the CDR3 is 14 residues. The CDR3 is CASGPGSNTGQLYF. The sequenced part of the CDR3 DNA is TGTGCCAGCGGCCCGGGTTCAAACACCGGGCAGCTCTAC.

This clone was seen more than once but under ten times. Genes and germline come from the mouse. The read finishes 1 residue shy of the CDR3 end, and the germline J gene is used to complete it. The V gene is TRBV26, the J gene TRBJ2-7; D not resolved. The CDR3 length is 11 residues. Deletions cut 0 bases from V and 7 bases from J, with 4 bases between. CDR1 and CDR2 (germline): KGHPV, FQNQEV (reference sequence). The part of the CDR3 DNA that was read is TGTGCCAGCAGTCTGTCTCCGGAACAGTAC. Residues: CASSLSPEQY. The whole CDR3 region reads CASSLSPEQYF.

About this clone: Genes and germline come from the mouse. CDR3: CTCSADTGEEVFF. CDR3 DNA, as far as it was read: TGCACCTGCAGTGCAGATACGGGGGAAGAAGTCTTC. V usage is TRBV1 and J usage is TRBJ1-1; TRBD1 might be the D (5 bases). The read gets to within 1 residue of the CDR3 end, and the germline J gene fills in the rest. CDR1 NSQYPW and CDR2 LRSPGD come from the germline V gene (reference sequence). The CDR3 consists of 13 residues. Trimming cost V 0 bases and J 7 bases, with 9 bases left between them.